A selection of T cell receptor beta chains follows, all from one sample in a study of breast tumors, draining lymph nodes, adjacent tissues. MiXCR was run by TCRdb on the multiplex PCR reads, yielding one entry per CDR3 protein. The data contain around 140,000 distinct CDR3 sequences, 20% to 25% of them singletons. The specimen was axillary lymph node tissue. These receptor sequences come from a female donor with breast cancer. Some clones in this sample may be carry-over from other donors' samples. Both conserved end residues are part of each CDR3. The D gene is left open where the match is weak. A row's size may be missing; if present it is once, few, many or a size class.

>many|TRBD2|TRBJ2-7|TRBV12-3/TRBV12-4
TGTGCCAGCAGTAAAATGCAGGGACTAGCGGGTCTCTACGAGCAGTACTTC
CASSKMQGLAGLYEQYF
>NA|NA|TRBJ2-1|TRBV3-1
TGTGCCAGCAGTCAAGCCTTGGCTAAAAATGAGCAGTTCTTC
CASSQALAKNEQFF
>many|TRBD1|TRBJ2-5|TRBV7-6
TGTGCCAGCAGCTCGGGACAGGGGTCCCAAGAGACCCAGTACTTC
CASSSGQGSQETQYF
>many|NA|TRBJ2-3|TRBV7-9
TGTGCCAGCAGCACCGGGACTAGCACAGATACGCAGTATTTT
CASSTGTSTDTQYF
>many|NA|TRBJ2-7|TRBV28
TGTGCCAGCAGTTCTCACGCCGGGCCCGCCTACGAGCAGTACTTC
CASSSHAGPAYEQYF
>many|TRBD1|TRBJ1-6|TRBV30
TGTGCCTGGAACACCCCAGGGGGTCGGTCCTATAATTCACCCCTCCACTTT
CAWNTPGGRSYNSPLHF
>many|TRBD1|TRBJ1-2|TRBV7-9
TGTGCCAGCAGCTCGGCAGGACAGGGGGCCAACACCTTC
CASSSAGQGANTF
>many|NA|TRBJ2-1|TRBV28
TGTGCCAGCAGGTCCTCCCAGCGGGCCCTGAGGGATGAGCAGTTCTTC
CASRSSQRALRDEQFF
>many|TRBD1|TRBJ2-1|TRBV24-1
TGTGCCACCAGTGATTGGGGGGGACAGGGTTATAATGAGCAGTTCTTC
CATSDWGGQGYNEQFF
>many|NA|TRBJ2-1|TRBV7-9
TGTGCCAGCTCCTTACCGGTTGGGTTTTCTTACAATGAGCAGTTCTTC
CASSLPVGFSYNEQFF
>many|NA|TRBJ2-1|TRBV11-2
TGTGCCAGCAGATCCGGAACCTACAATGAGCAGTTCTTC
CASRSGTYNEQFF
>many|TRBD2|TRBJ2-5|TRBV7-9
TGTGCCAGCAGCTTATGGACTAGCGGGTACCAAGAGACCCAGTACTTC
CASSLWTSGYQETQYF
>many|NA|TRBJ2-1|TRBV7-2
TGTGCCAGCAGCTTACTGGGGAACGGCAATGAGCAGTTCTTC
CASSLLGNGNEQFF
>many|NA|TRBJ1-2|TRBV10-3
TGTGCCATCAGCGCCGGACTTAAGTATGGCTACACCTTC
CAISAGLKYGYTF
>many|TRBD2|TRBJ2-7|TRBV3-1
TGTGCCAGCAGCCCGCGAGGGGTAGCGGGGTCCTACGAGCAGTACTTC
CASSPRGVAGSYEQYF
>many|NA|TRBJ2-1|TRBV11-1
TGTGCCAGCAGCTTATTGTCGGCGGGATATAATGAGCAGTTCTTC
CASSLLSAGYNEQFF
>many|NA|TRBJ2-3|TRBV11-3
TGTGCCAGCAGCTTAGAAGGTACTAGCACAGATACGCAGTATTTT
CASSLEGTSTDTQYF
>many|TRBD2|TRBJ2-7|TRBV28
TGTGCCAGCAGAGAACTAGCGGGAGCCTCCTACGAGCAGTACTTC
CASRELAGASYEQYF
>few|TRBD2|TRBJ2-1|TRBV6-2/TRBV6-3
TGTGCCAGCATTCCGGGGACAGGGGGACTAGCGGGGGAGCAGTTCTTC
CASIPGTGGLAGEQFF
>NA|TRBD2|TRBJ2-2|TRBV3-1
TGTGCCAGCAGCCAGACTAGCGGAGCGTCCGGGGAGCTGTTTTTT
CASSQTSGASGELFF
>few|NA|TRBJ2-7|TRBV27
TGTGCCAGCAGTTTAACCGGGCCTATAAACGAGCAGTACTTC
CASSLTGPINEQYF
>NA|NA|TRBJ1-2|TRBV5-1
TGCGCCAGCAGCTTGGGAGCAGGGAGGGGCTACACCTTC
CASSLGAGRGYTF
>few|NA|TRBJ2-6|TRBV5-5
TGTGCCAGCGGAGGGGGACCTGGGGCCAACGTCCTGACTTTC
CASGGGPGANVLTF
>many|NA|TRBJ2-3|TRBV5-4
TGTGCCAGCAGTTCGGACACCATTGATACGCAGTATTTT
CASSSDTIDTQYF
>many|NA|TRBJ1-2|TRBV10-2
TGCGCCAGCAGTCCAGGGATCGTCTATGGCTACACCTTC
CASSPGIVYGYTF
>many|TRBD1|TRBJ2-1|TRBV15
TGTGCCACCAGCAGAGAGACTTACCGGGACAGGGGCTACAATGAGCAGTTCTTC
CATSRETYRDRGYNEQFF
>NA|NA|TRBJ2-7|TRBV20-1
TGCAGTGCCCGATCGGGGAGCTCCTACGAGCAGTACTTC
CSARSGSSYEQYF
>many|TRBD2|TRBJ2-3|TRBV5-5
TGTGCCAGCAGCTTGGGACTAGCGGGAGTGAGATTTACGCAGTATTTT
CASSLGLAGVRFTQYF
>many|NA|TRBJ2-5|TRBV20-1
TGCAGTGCCAAAGAGGTAGCGAGGGGAGAGACCCAGTACTTC
CSAKEVARGETQYF
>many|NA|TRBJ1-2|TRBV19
TGTGCCAGTAGTACATGGCTCCCCGCGGATACTAACTATGGCTACACCTTC
CASSTWLPADTNYGYTF
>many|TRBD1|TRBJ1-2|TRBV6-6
TGTGCCAGCAGCCCGTGGACAGGTGAATTTAACTATGGCTACACCTTC
CASSPWTGEFNYGYTF
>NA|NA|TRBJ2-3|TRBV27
TGTGCCAGCAGTTTAGGGGGATTAACCACAGATACGCAGTATTTT
CASSLGGLTTDTQYF
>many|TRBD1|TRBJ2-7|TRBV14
TGTGCCAGCAGCCAAGATAGGGACAGGTCTGGCGAGCAGTACTTC
CASSQDRDRSGEQYF
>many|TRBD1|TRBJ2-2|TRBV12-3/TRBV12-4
TGTGCCAGCAGACGGGACAGGTTAATCCCCGGGGAGCTGTTTTTT
CASRRDRLIPGELFF
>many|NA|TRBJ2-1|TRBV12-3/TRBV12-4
TGTGCCAGCAGTTTAAATCTGGGTTTGTACAATGAGCAGTTCTTC
CASSLNLGLYNEQFF
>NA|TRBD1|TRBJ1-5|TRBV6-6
TGTGCCAGCAGCCGTACAGGGGGCCAGGGTCAGCCCCAGCATTTT
CASSRTGGQGQPQHF
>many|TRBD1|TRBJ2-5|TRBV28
TGTGCCAGCAGTTTATCCACAGGGGGCAGGGAGACCCAGTACTTC
CASSLSTGGRETQYF
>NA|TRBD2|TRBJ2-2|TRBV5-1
TGCGCCAGCAGCGTCTCCGGGACTAGGGTCACCGGGGAGCTGTCTTTT
CASSVSGTRVTGELSF
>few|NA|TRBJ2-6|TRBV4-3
TGCGCCAGCAGCCAAGCCGGGACAAACTCTGGGGCCAACGTCCTGACTTTC
CASSQAGTNSGANVLTF
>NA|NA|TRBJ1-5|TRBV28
TGTGCCAGCAGTTTTGAGTGGGACACGCGCCAGCCCCAGCATTTT
CASSFEWDTRQPQHF
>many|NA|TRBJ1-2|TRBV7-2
TGTGCCAGCAGCGAGCGGTCGAGCTATGGCTACACCTTC
CASSERSSYGYTF
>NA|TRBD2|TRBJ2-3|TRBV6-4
TGTGCCAGCAGTCCGGGACTAGCGGGAGGGTCAGATACGCAGTATTTT
CASSPGLAGGSDTQYF
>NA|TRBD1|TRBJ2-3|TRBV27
TGTGCCAGCAGTAAATCTGAAAGACAGGGGAAAGATACGCAGTATTTT
CASSKSERQGKDTQYF
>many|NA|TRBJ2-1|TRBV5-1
TGCGCCAGCAGCTTGGGCGGGGCCGCAATTAATGAGCAGTTCTTC
CASSLGGAAINEQFF
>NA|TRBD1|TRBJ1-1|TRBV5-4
TGTGCCAGCAGCCCCCAGACAGGGGTGAACACTGAAGCTTTCTTT
CASSPQTGVNTEAFF
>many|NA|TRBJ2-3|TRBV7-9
TGTGCCAGCAGCTTAATCCGGGCAGATACGCAGTATTTT
CASSLIRADTQYF
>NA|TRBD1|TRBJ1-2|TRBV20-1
TGCAGTATTGGACAGGCTAAAGCTCCTAACTATGGCTACACCTTC
CSIGQAKAPNYGYTF
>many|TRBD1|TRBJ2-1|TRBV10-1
TGCGCCAGCAGTGGAAAGACAGGGTTTCATAGCAATGAGCAGTTCTTC
CASSGKTGFHSNEQFF
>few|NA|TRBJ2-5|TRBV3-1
TGTGCCAGCAGCCAAGTGGTAAAGACACAAGAGACCCAGTACTTC
CASSQVVKTQETQYF
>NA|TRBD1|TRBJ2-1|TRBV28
TGTGCCAGCAGTTTGGGACAGGGGGTAGGATCATACAATGAGCAGTTCTTC
CASSLGQGVGSYNEQFF
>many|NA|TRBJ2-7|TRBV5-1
TGCGCCAGCAGCTTGGAGTACTCCTACGAGCAGTACTTC
CASSLEYSYEQYF